The clone carrying this T cell receptor beta chain appeared a single time. Its antigen is undetermined. Sequenced by immunoSEQ multiplex PCR; TCRdb stores in-frame clones only, minus some. The data hold 50,000 or so clones, with 86% observed a single time. This entry belongs to a study of PD-1 blockade in classical Hodgkin lymphoma. The germline V gene has CDR1 ENHRY and CDR2 SYGVKD. Deletions cut 4 bases from V and 5 bases from J, with 12 bases between. The CDR3 has 14 residues. Regarding the study as a whole: Whereas CD4+ TCR diversity had risen significantly by C4D1, CD8+ TCR diversity had not. Relapsed/refractory patients reportedly had lower baseline diversity than newly diagnosed patients.

Time point noted: cycle 4 day 1 (C4D1), after six to seven weeks of nivolumab. Relapses following autologous stem cell transplantation were seen in all patients, with brentuximab vedotin exposure varying. Patients had relapsed/refractory classical Hodgkin lymphoma with complete response, partial response or progressive disease as best response. Specimen: peripheral blood mononuclear cells (PBMCs), collected before the fourth cycle of nivolumab. This TCR came from a human donor with classical Hodgkin lymphoma. The chain has TRBV10-3 and TRBJ1-5; no clear D gene. The CDR3 DNA reads as TGTGCCATCAGTGCTCTGGGGATGGATCAGCCCCAGCATTTT. Amino acid sequence: CAISALGMDQPQHF.